These 27 T cell receptor beta chains were sequenced from one sample in a study of blood T cell repertoires in COVID-19. Using immunoSEQ multiplex PCR, the repertoire was profiled, and TCRdb retains in-frame clones only, with some absent. The sample shows about 70,000 clones, approximately 80% of them seen only once. Sample: peripheral blood. These receptors originate from a woman aged 70-85 years with acute or convalescent COVID-19.

V gene TRBV2 combines with J gene TRBJ1-5; 9 nucleotides agree with TRBD1. CDR1 and CDR2 from the germline V gene are SNHLY and FYNNEI. This CDR3 has 15 residues. The trim removed 4 bases at V and 5 bases at J, leaving 6 bases unmatched. CDR3 region: CASSVVGQGYQPQHF. The CDR3 DNA reads as TGTGCCAGCAGTGTCGTGGGACAGGGATATCAGCCCCAGCATTTT.

The chain recombines TRBV2 with TRBJ1-3; TRBD1 might be the D (5 bases). The V gene lost 3 bases and the J gene lost 0 bases, with 9 bases spanning the gap. This CDR3 has 15 amino acids. The V gene's germline CDR1 is SNHLY and CDR2 FYNNEI. CDR3 loop: CASSDWGYSGNTIYF. The CDR3 DNA is TGTGCCAGCAGTGACTGGGGCTACTCTGGAAACACCATATATTTT. The full variable domain, rest sourced from reference TRBV2 and TRBJ1-3, is EPEVTQTPSHQVTQMGQEVILRCVPISNHLYFYWYRQILGQKVEFLVSFYNNEISEKSEIFDDQFSVERPDGSNFTLKIRSTKLEDSAMYFCASSDWGYSGNTIYFGEGSWLTVV.

This chain links TRBV5-1 with TRBJ2-3; possibly TRBD2 for D (5 bases). The CDR3 length is 15 residues. Germline V CDR1 and CDR2: SGHRS, YFSETQ. Trimming cost V 4 bases and J 2 bases, with 14 bases left between them. CDR3 sequence reads: CASSTGSANTDTQYF. CDR3 DNA sequence: TGCGCCAGCAGCACGGGAAGCGCAAACACAGATACGCAGTATTTT.

The rearrangement joins TRBV19 to TRBJ2-7; 12 positions match TRBD1. The CDR3 totals 13 residues. Germline V CDR1 and CDR2: LNHDA, SQIVND (reference sequence). With 8 bases clipped from V and 8 bases from J, the junction kept 7 bases outside the gene matches. CDR3 amino acids: CASETGTGGKQYF. The CDR3 DNA reads TGTGCCAGTGAGACCGGGACAGGGGGCAAGCAGTACTTC.

Comment on this clone: Compared with germline, one end of the junction differs, possibly owing to a read error. The chain combines TRBV14 with TRBJ2-1; 13 bases align to TRBD2. The CDR3 loop spans 15 amino acids. Germline assignment: CDR1 SGHDN and CDR2 FVKESK. CDR3 amino acids: CASSLPGLAGKGSVF. CDR3 coding DNA: TGTGCCAGCAGCCTACCGGGACTAGCGGGGAAGGGCTCGGTCTTC.

The table lists this clone with a few counts. The chain employs TRBV5-1 and TRBJ2-5, with 11 bases lining up with TRBD2. This CDR3 spans 16 amino acids. The V and J ends lost 5 bases and 2 bases, in that order; junction bases with no gene match: 8. Germline CDR1 is SGHRS and CDR2 is YFSETQ. This CDR3 is CASSFSGLAEQETQYF. The CDR3 DNA follows: TGCGCCAGCAGTTTTTCGGGACTAGCGGAACAAGAGACCCAGTACTTC. Drawing the rest from reference TRBV5-1 and TRBJ2-5, the complete variable domain is KAGVTQTPRYLIKTRGQQVTLSCSPISGHRSVSWYQQTPGQGLQFLFEYFSETQRNKGNFPGRFSGRQFSNSRSEMNVSTLELGDSALYLCASSFSGLAEQETQYFGPGTRLLVL.

This clone was seen once. V usage is TRBV6-2 or TRBV6-3 and J usage is TRBJ1-2, with 7 bases matching TRBD1. The germline V gene has CDR1 MNHEY and CDR2 SVGEGT. This CDR3 spans 15 amino acids. V shed 2 bases and J 0 bases; nucleotides not matched to a gene: 3. This CDR3 is CASSYPGTANYGYTF. The CDR3 coding sequence is TGTGCCAGCAGTTACCCGGGGACAGCTAACTATGGCTACACCTTC.

This chain connects TRBV19 to TRBJ1-2, with D hard to call. CDR1 is LNHDA and CDR2 is SQIVND in the germline V gene (reference sequence). The CDR3 length is 13 residues. V gave up 1 base and J gave up 4 bases, with 7 bases separating them. The CDR3 region has the DNA TGTGCCAGTAGTATAGGGGCAGCCTATGGCTACACCTTC. It specifies CASSIGAAYGYTF.

The chain employs TRBV7-2 and TRBJ1-5; no clear D gene. With 4 bases removed from V and 0 bases from J, the gap between germline ends came to 4 bases. This CDR3 contains 13 residues. CDR1 is SGHTA, CDR2 FQGNSA, per germline. The CDR3 bases are TGTGCCAGCAGCTCTTATAGCAATCAGCCCCAGCATTTT. The encoded protein is CASSSYSNQPQHF.

The CDR3 coding sequence is TGTGCCAGCAGTTACTCTGGCAGGGGTCCTTACAATGAGCAGTTCTTC. Encoded protein: CASSYSGRGPYNEQFF. This chain uses TRBV6-5 with TRBJ2-1, with D possibly being TRBD1 (6 bases). In germline, CDR1 is MNHEY, CDR2 SVGAGI. The CDR3 spans 16 residues. V was shortened by 0 bases and J by 4 bases, with 13 bases between the two germline ends.

V and J are TRBV6-5 and TRBJ2-7; 8 bases fit TRBD1. The CDR3 runs to 14 residues. J was trimmed by 0 bases and V by 6 bases; bases with no gene match: 4. Looked up from germline, CDR1 is MNHEY and CDR2 is SVGAGI. Here the CDR3 reads CASRTDRGSYEQYF. The DNA of the CDR3 is TGTGCCAGCAGAACCGACAGGGGCTCCTACGAGCAGTACTTC.

This clone has only a few counts. The chain combines TRBV19 with TRBJ2-7; 10 bases align to TRBD1. The CDR3 has 14 amino acids. Germline CDR1 reads LNHDA; CDR2 reads SQIVND (reference sequence). V shed 10 bases, J shed 6 bases, and the junction held 12 bases outside the gene matches. This CDR3 is CATKKTGGGTEQYF. DNA for the CDR3: TGTGCCACTAAAAAGACAGGGGGCGGAACCGAGCAGTACTTC.

The chain recombines TRBV19 with TRBJ1-5; no firm D call. Germline V gives CDR1 LNHDA, CDR2 SQIVND (reference sequence). There are 14 residues in the CDR3. Trimming stripped 3 bases from V and 6 bases from J, with 12 bases between. CDR3 region: CASSIGDSFQPQHF. In DNA form, the CDR3 reads TGTGCCAGTAGTATCGGGGATTCATTTCAGCCCCAGCATTTT.

The chain joins TRBV6-2 or TRBV6-3 to TRBJ2-1; 7 bases align to TRBD2. CDR3 length equals 17 residues. The junction had 14 bases not matched to a gene; V was cut back by 5 bases and J by 4 bases. Germline V gives CDR1 MNHEY, CDR2 SVGEGT. CDR3 amino acids: CASSQAIAGLDYNEQFF. CDR3 nucleotides: TGTGCCAGCAGTCAAGCGATAGCGGGTCTCGATTACAATGAGCAGTTCTTC.

The chain has TRBV29-1 and TRBJ2-1; 8 bases are shared with TRBD2. This CDR3 has 14 amino acids. Germline V CDR1 and CDR2: SQVTM, ANQGSEA. Trimming cost V 4 bases and J 1 base; bases outside gene matches: 3. The CDR3 DNA reads TGCAGCGTTGCCGGGAGGGGATCCTACAATGAGCAGTTCTTC. This encodes CSVAGRGSYNEQFF.

The J gene is TRBJ2-2, the V gene TRBV10-1; 8 positions agree with TRBD1. V dropped 2 bases and J dropped 2; count of bases not matched to a gene: 7. CDR1 is WNHNN, CDR2 SYGVQD, per germline (reference sequence). This CDR3 region has 17 residues. The DNA for the CDR3 is TGCGCCAGCAGTGAGACACCAGGACAGGGAAACACCGGGGAGCTGTTTTTT. Translated, it gives CASSETPGQGNTGELFF.

The chain couples TRBV12-5 to TRBJ2-3; 10 nucleotides agree with TRBD2. Losses at the gene ends were 3 bases for V and 3 bases for J; bases not matched to a gene: 9. This CDR3 contains 17 residues. Germline V gene sequence: CDR1 LGHNT, CDR2 FRNRAP. CDR3: CASGFPLAGEGTDTQYF. CDR3 coding DNA: TGTGCTAGTGGTTTTCCCCTAGCGGGAGAAGGAACAGATACGCAGTATTTT.

The chain recombines TRBV5-5 with TRBJ1-6; tentative D call: TRBD1 (5 bases). With 1 base removed from V and 7 bases from J, the gap between germline ends came to 12 bases. The CDR3 has 15 residues. The germline gives CDR1 SGHKS, CDR2 YYEKEE (reference sequence). Here the CDR3 reads CASSLTGGTNSPLHF. Here the CDR3 DNA reads TGTGCCAGCAGCTTGACCGGGGGTACAAATTCACCCCTCCACTTT.

This chain uses TRBV28 with TRBJ2-5, with D possibly matching TRBD1 (5 bases). Trimming cost V 2 bases and J 2 bases, with 6 bases left between them. There are 13 residues in the CDR3. CDR1 and CDR2 (germline): MDHEN, SYDVKM. The CDR3 sequence: CASSLRGQETQYF. CDR3 nucleotide sequence: TGTGCCAGCAGTTTAAGGGGTCAAGAGACCCAGTACTTC.

By share of the sample, this clone is medium-sized. The chain is built from TRBV7-9 and TRBJ1-2; D remains unclear. The CDR3 runs to 18 residues. V lost 5 bases, J lost 4 bases, and 26 bases lay in between. In germline, CDR1 is SEHNR, CDR2 FQNEAQ (reference sequence). CDR3 bases: TGTGCCAGCAGCCCCCGTTCCTCTGTCGTTAGTAGTAGCTATGGCTACACCTTC. Its protein product is CASSPRSSVVSSSYGYTF.

As regards this clone: This CDR3 is also generated by other DNA sequences in the sample. CDR3: CSVDYYGYTF. In DNA, the CDR3 is TGCAGCGTTGACTACTATGGCTACACCTTC. The chain is built from TRBV29-1 and TRBJ1-2; no firm D call. CDR3 size: 10 residues. The V gene lost 3 bases and the J gene lost 3 bases, with 2 bases spanning the gap. The germline V gene has CDR1 SQVTM and CDR2 ANQGSEA.

This clone turned up a few times. The chain is built from TRBV28 and TRBJ1-3; no reliable D call. The CDR3 runs to 18 residues. Trimming removed 0 bases from V and 9 bases from J, with 24 bases in between. Germline V gene lookup returns CDR1 MDHEN and CDR2 SYDVKM. The chain's CDR3 is CASSLCKEWRDEKVTIYF. In nucleotides, the CDR3 is TGTGCCAGCAGTTTATGCAAGGAGTGGAGGGATGAGAAAGTCACCATATATTTT.

This rearrangement joins TRBV19 to TRBJ1-4; 9 nucleotides match TRBD1. From germline, CDR1 is LNHDA and CDR2 SQIVND (reference sequence). The CDR3 runs 14 residues. J gave up 5 bases and V 6 bases, and 4 bases lay outside the gene matches. The CDR3 sequence: CASSRDRENEKLFF. The DNA for the CDR3 is TGTGCCAGTAGCAGGGACAGGGAGAATGAAAAACTGTTTTTT.

The chain links TRBV19 to TRBJ1-2; 12 nucleotides agree with TRBD1. Germline trimming cut 3 bases from V and 7 bases from J; bases unmatched to any gene: 9. The CDR3 contains 16 residues. CDR1 and CDR2 (germline): LNHDA, SQIVND (reference sequence). CDR3 DNA sequence: TGTGCCAGTAGTATCGGAGGGGACAGGGGGCTAAGTGGCTACACCTTC. It translates to CASSIGGDRGLSGYTF.

This clone was counted once. The chain recombines TRBV6-5 with TRBJ1-1; no clear D. From germline, CDR1 is MNHEY and CDR2 SVGAGI. The CDR3 has 12 residues. Trimming removed 7 bases from V and 2 bases from J, with 8 bases in between. This CDR3 is CASTRVNTEAFF. CDR3 DNA sequence: TGTGCCAGCACGAGAGTAAACACTGAAGCTTTCTTT.

The chain recombines TRBV6-5 with TRBJ2-3, with 9 nucleotides matching TRBD1. Germline values: CDR1 MNHEY, CDR2 SVGAGI. V was pared by 5 bases and J by 7 bases, with 10 bases of the junction left unmatched. The CDR3 totals 15 residues. CDR3 loop: CASSPIGTGLYTQYF. The CDR3 DNA reads TGTGCCAGCAGTCCAATCGGGACAGGGCTGTATACGCAGTATTTT.

The chain is built from TRBV3-1 (or the pseudogene TRBV3-2) and TRBJ2-7; the match to TRBD2 covers 7 bases. The CDR3 is 17 residues long. In germline, CDR1 is LGHDT, CDR2 YNNKEL (reference sequence). V was clipped by 1 base and J by 6 bases; unmatched bases: 15. The CDR3 nucleotides read TGTGCCAGCAGCCAAGTACCCCCCCTTGCGGGAGTGGGCGAGCAGTACTTC. Amino acids: CASSQVPPLAGVGEQYF.